The 2 T cell receptor beta chains below come from one sample, sequenced in a study of blood T cell repertoires in COVID-19. Sequencing was performed with immunoSEQ multiplex PCR; in TCRdb, only in-frame clones are kept and a portion is missing. The sample holds about 480,000 clones, around nine tenths seen once. The specimen was peripheral blood. These receptors all come from a woman aged 30 to 39 with acute or convalescent COVID-19.

The gene calls are TRBV6-5 and TRBJ1-5; 7 bases align to TRBD1. The CDR3 spans 13 residues. After removal of 4 bases from V and 9 bases from J, the junction contained 6 bases not matched to a gene. Germline CDR1 is MNHEY and CDR2 is SVGAGI. CDR3 DNA: TGTGCCAGCAGTTCGACAGGGCAGCGGCCCCAGCATTTT. Its protein is CASSSTGQRPQHF.

The V and J genes are TRBV7-9 and TRBJ2-3; D ambiguous. The germline V and J ends were trimmed by 5 bases and 1 base, with 16 bases remaining between them. The CDR3 has 16 residues. The germline gives CDR1 SEHNR, CDR2 FQNEAQ (reference sequence). The CDR3 DNA reads TGTGCCAGCAGCCCCTCTACCCCTCGGGGCACAGATACGCAGTATTTT. Its protein is CASSPSTPRGTDTQYF.